One T cell receptor (beta chain) is described in this entry. The sample originates from a study of shared clonotypes between healthy human individuals. Bulk PBMC genomic DNA spanned ten immunoSEQ deep plates. Libraries were prepared by immunoSEQ multiplex PCR; TCRdb keeps only in-frame clonotypes and omits some of them. The sample carries roughly 480,000 clones, 79% recorded once. This CDR3 is built from 15 residues. The germline CDR1 and CDR2 sequences are MDHEN and SYDVKM. V was shortened by 10 bases and J by 3 bases, with 19 bases between the two germline ends. Source material: PBMCs. The clonotype was recovered from a woman in her thirties or forties in good health. Some clones in this sample may be carry-over from other donors' samples. This chain uses TRBV28 with TRBJ1-5, with D maybe TRBD1 (5 bases). CDR3 sequence: CATIDGAAFNQPQHF. The CDR3 DNA sequence: TGTGCCACTATCGACGGGGCAGCCTTCAATCAGCCCCAGCATTTT.